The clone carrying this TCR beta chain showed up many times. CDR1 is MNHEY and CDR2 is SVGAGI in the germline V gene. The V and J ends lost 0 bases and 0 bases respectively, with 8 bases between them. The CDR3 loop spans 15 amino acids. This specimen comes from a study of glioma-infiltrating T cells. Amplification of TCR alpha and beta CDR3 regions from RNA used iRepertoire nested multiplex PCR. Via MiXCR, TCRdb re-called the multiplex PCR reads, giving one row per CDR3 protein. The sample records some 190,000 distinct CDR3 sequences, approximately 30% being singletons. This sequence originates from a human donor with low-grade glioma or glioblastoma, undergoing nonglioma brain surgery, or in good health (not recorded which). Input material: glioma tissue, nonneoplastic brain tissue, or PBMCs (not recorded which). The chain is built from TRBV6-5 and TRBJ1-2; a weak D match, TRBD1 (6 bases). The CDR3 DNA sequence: TGTGCCAGCAGTTACTCCTGGACAGCTAACTATGGCTACACCTTC. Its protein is CASSYSWTANYGYTF.